The rows below give T cell receptor beta chains drawn from one sample of a study of quantifying T cell responses using KT2 cells. MiXCR, run by TCRdb on the UMI-ligation and nested PCR reads, gives a single entry per CDR3 protein. The data show 40,000 to 60,000 distinct CDR3 sequences, around 10% seen once. The sequenced sample was PBMCs spiked with cells of the T cell clone KT2. Every receptor here comes from a human donor. CDR3s leave out the opening cysteine and the closing phenylalanine or tryptophan. Only some rows state a clone size, as once, few, many or a class for expanded clones.

size: .
V: TRBV6-1
J: TRBJ2-7
CDR3: ASSEGSPYSYEQY

size: few
V: TRBV29-1
J: TRBJ2-1
CDR3: SVEHDGTGVNEQF

size: .
V: TRBV6-5
J: TRBJ2-3
CDR3: ASTGWGVGTDTQY

size: .
V: TRBV30
J: TRBJ1-1
CDR3: AWTRRWTSNTEAF

size: few
V: TRBV6-2/TRBV6-3
J: TRBJ2-7
CDR3: ASGYQTLGEQY

size: many
V: TRBV24-1
J: TRBJ2-3
CDR3: ATRTGSNTDTQY

size: .
V: TRBV5-5
J: TRBJ1-2
CDR3: ASSRGGQSYGYT

size: .
V: TRBV6-5
J: TRBJ1-1
CDR3: ASSYSWSMNTEAF

size: few
V: TRBV5-6
J: TRBJ2-7
CDR3: ASSPARAVPYEQY

size: .
V: TRBV7-8
J: TRBJ1-5
CDR3: ASSPRAGWDNQPQH

size: many
V: TRBV6-6
J: TRBJ2-3
CDR3: ASSGTGGEVGTDTQY

size: many
V: TRBV12-3/TRBV12-4
J: TRBJ2-5
CDR3: ASSLIPAGDETQY

size: .
V: TRBV18
J: TRBJ2-7
CDR3: ASSWGGGSGEQY

size: many
V: TRBV4-2
J: TRBJ2-7
CDR3: ASSQPGPKDEQY

size: many
V: TRBV18
J: TRBJ2-7
CDR3: ASSPPWDSYEQY

size: few
V: TRBV27
J: TRBJ1-1
CDR3: ASSTVGTDTEAF

size: .
V: TRBV12-5
J: TRBJ2-1
CDR3: ASGLVAGKMGNEQF

size: .
V: TRBV27
J: TRBJ1-6
CDR3: ASSFNSGGSPLH

size: many
V: TRBV20-1
J: TRBJ1-1
CDR3: SARGGDRDTEAF

size: many
V: TRBV3-1
J: TRBJ2-1
CDR3: ASSHPRGSSYNEQF

size: many
V: TRBV11-2
J: TRBJ2-2
CDR3: ASSTYRDTNTGELF

size: few
V: TRBV7-8
J: TRBJ1-3
CDR3: ASSSNGQGGTIY

size: .
V: TRBV11-2
J: TRBJ2-3
CDR3: ASSLVRGQGADTQY

size: few
V: TRBV27
J: TRBJ1-1
CDR3: ASSLKVPGQGTEAF

size: few
V: TRBV2
J: TRBJ1-1
CDR3: ASSEIGAPLMNTEAF

size: few
V: TRBV12-3/TRBV12-4
J: TRBJ2-1
CDR3: ASSPRGGTPNEQF

size: .
V: TRBV7-9
J: TRBJ1-1
CDR3: ASSFTGTEAF

size: .
V: TRBV7-9
J: TRBJ2-2
CDR3: ASPIGTTGELF

size: .
V: TRBV4-2
J: TRBJ2-3
CDR3: ASSQALAATDTQY

size: few
V: TRBV14
J: TRBJ2-1
CDR3: ASSRGGRDEQF

size: .
V: TRBV19
J: TRBJ2-3
CDR3: ASSALADTQY

size: few
V: TRBV29-1
J: TRBJ1-2
CDR3: SVGEVREGYT

size: .
V: TRBV5-1
J: TRBJ1-4
CDR3: ASSSGQPNEKLF

size: .
V: TRBV6-2/TRBV6-3
J: TRBJ1-1
CDR3: ASSGRQGYTEAF

size: .
V: TRBV5-1
J: TRBJ1-2
CDR3: ASSLRGDYGYT

size: large
V: TRBV7-9
J: TRBJ2-3
CDR3: ASSGTADTDTQY

size: many
V: TRBV15
J: TRBJ2-7
CDR3: ATSRGGTGALGEQY

size: once
V: TRBV12-3/TRBV12-4
J: TRBJ1-5
CDR3: ASSFRGTGGGGVNQPQH

size: few
V: TRBV27
J: TRBJ2-7
CDR3: ASSLSYGTPQGEQY

size: .
V: TRBV12-3/TRBV12-4
J: TRBJ1-4
CDR3: ASSLSRSEKLF

size: few
V: TRBV20-1
J: TRBJ1-2
CDR3: SPSPNYGYT

size: .
V: TRBV9
J: TRBJ2-2
CDR3: ASSVSGGRTGELF

size: .
V: TRBV10-2
J: TRBJ1-1
CDR3: ASSPTQGRRDTEAF

size: .
V: TRBV5-1
J: TRBJ2-7
CDR3: ASSLGQSCSYEQY

size: many
V: TRBV6-1
J: TRBJ2-3
CDR3: ASSEFVTSSTDTQY

size: many
V: TRBV20-1
J: TRBJ2-7
CDR3: SAGKATGGAYEQY

size: .
V: TRBV4-3
J: TRBJ2-3
CDR3: ASSQDRGRTDTQY

size: many
V: TRBV12-3/TRBV12-4
J: TRBJ2-1
CDR3: ASSLGNTGGEF

size: .
V: TRBV29-1
J: TRBJ2-3
CDR3: SVPTDTQY

size: many
V: TRBV3-1
J: TRBJ2-3
CDR3: ASSQGGGTDTQY

size: few
V: TRBV5-5
J: TRBJ2-3
CDR3: ASSSVTSTMDTQY

size: many
V: TRBV12-3/TRBV12-4
J: TRBJ2-7
CDR3: ASSRLNYEQY

size: .
V: TRBV5-1
J: TRBJ2-1
CDR3: ASSLDRVTYNEQF

size: many
V: TRBV7-9
J: TRBJ1-1
CDR3: ASSLPQGVEAF

size: few
V: TRBV6-5
J: TRBJ2-5
CDR3: ASSLTGNQETQY

size: many
V: TRBV10-1
J: TRBJ2-4
CDR3: ASSETGAKNIQY

size: .
V: TRBV20-1
J: TRBJ2-1
CDR3: SARDFARVNEQF

size: few
V: TRBV6-1
J: TRBJ2-2
CDR3: ASSEGTAPGELF